This record looks at one T cell receptor beta chain sequence and its context. Terminally differentiated effector memory CD45RA+ cells were left out of the naive CD8 fraction, which was CD45RO-negative and positively selected for CCR7. Every donor, a Caucasian adult, lived in Nashville, Tennessee. The sample originates from a study of shared clonotypes between healthy human individuals. CDR3 size: 11 residues. The genomic DNA of each subset was split evenly across several immunoSEQ plates. Sequencing used immunoSEQ multiplex PCR; TCRdb keeps in-frame clones, though not all of them. This sample has around 1.9 million clones, with about 92% found just once.

Sample: naive CD8+ T cells from PBMCs. This clonotype was obtained from a man younger than 30 in good health. Some clones in this sample may be carry-over from other donors' samples. V is TRBV21-1 and J is TRBJ1-2. TRBV21-1 is assigned pseudogene status. Here the CDR3 reads CAIRSRVGYTF. The DNA of the CDR3 is TGTGCCATCAGGAGCCGGGTTGGCTACACCTTC.